Presented here are 22 T cell receptor beta chains from one specimen sequenced in a study of T cell changes during pregnancy in multiple sclerosis. The repertoire was sequenced with immunoSEQ multiplex PCR; TCRdb's copy has only in-frame clones and lacks some. In the table there are under 70,000 clones, more than 75% of which are singletons. The material was peripheral blood, obtained in the second trimester of pregnancy. These receptors all come from a female donor with multiple sclerosis, enrolled in a pregnancy study.

CDR3 residues: CASTKGGSTDTQYF. The CDR3 nucleotides are TGTGCCAGCACCAAGGGGGGGAGCACAGATACGCAGTATTTT. The chain has TRBV9 and TRBJ2-3; D possibly corresponds to TRBD2 (7 bases). V gave up 6 bases and J gave up 0 bases, with 11 bases separating them. CDR3 length: 14 residues. The V gene's germline CDR1 is SGDLS and CDR2 YYNGEE.

The chain employs TRBV11-1 and TRBJ1-1; D gene ambiguous. The V end was cut by 4 bases, the J end by 10 bases, with 10 bases between. The length of the CDR3 is 11 residues. Germline CDR1 is SGHAT and CDR2 is FQDESV (reference sequence). The CDR3 nucleotides read TGTGCCAGCAGCTCCGACAAAGGAGCTTTCTTT. It specifies CASSSDKGAFF. Drawing the rest from reference TRBV11-1 and TRBJ1-1, the complete variable domain is EAEVAQSPRYKITEKSQAVAFWCDPISGHATLYWYRQILGQGPELLVQFQDESVVDDSQLPKDRFSAERLKGVDSTLKIQPAELGDSAMYLCASSSDKGAFFGQGTRLTVV.

This clone occurred once. The rearrangement uses TRBV6-1 and TRBJ2-1; 11 nucleotides line up with TRBD2. Germline CDR1 and CDR2: MNHNS and SASEGT. J was trimmed by 4 bases and V by 4 bases; bases with no gene match: 6. This CDR3 is built from 16 residues. The CDR3 bases are TGTGCCAGCAGTGCAGGGACTAGCGGAGATTACAATGAGCAGTTCTTC. Its protein is CASSAGTSGDYNEQFF.

This sequence joins TRBV28 and TRBJ1-2, with D unclear. Trimming took off 6 bases at V and 4 bases at J, with 15 bases between the two ends. The V gene's germline CDR1 is MDHEN and CDR2 SYDVKM. The CDR3 has 14 residues. CDR3 sequence reads: CASRVTDNSYGYTF. CDR3 sequence (DNA): TGTGCCAGCAGGGTCACCGACAATTCCTATGGCTACACCTTC.

V is TRBV14 and J is TRBJ2-2; D remains unclear. Trimming removed 1 base from V and 0 bases from J, with 9 bases in between. This CDR3 has 16 amino acids. CDR1 is SGHDN, CDR2 FVKESK, per germline. This CDR3 reads CASSQVLYPNTGELFF. The CDR3 DNA reads TGTGCCAGCAGCCAAGTGCTCTATCCGAACACCGGGGAGCTGTTTTTT.

This clone was picked up one time. This sequence joins TRBV7-9 and TRBJ1-2; D is undetermined. Germline V gene data show CDR1 as SEHNR and CDR2 as FQNEAQ (reference sequence). This CDR3 is 15 amino acids long. The V and J ends lost 1 base and 3 bases respectively, with 12 bases between them. For the CDR3, the DNA is TGTGCCAGCAGCTTAGTTGCGGGCTACGACTATGGCTACACCTTC. Protein sequence: CASSLVAGYDYGYTF.

This clone is a singleton in its sample. One junction end does not reproduce the germline sequence, and a read error may be involved. V usage is TRBV7-7 and J usage is TRBJ2-5; 9 bases line up with TRBD1. Germline values: CDR1 SSHAT, CDR2 FNYEAQ (reference sequence). The CDR3 runs to 14 residues. CDR3 DNA sequence: TGTGCTAGCAGCCCAAACAGGGGGCCAGAGACCCAGTACTTC. Translated: CASSPNRGPETQYF.

The rearrangement joins TRBV9 to TRBJ2-5; D is uncertain. Trimming stripped 0 bases from V and 7 bases from J, with 13 bases between. This CDR3 is built from 14 residues. CDR1 and CDR2 from the germline V gene are SGDLS and YYNGEE. The CDR3 reads CASSVGSVPTTQYF. As DNA, the CDR3 is TGTGCCAGCAGCGTAGGGAGCGTGCCTACGACCCAGTACTTC. The whole variable domain, filled in from reference TRBV9 and TRBJ2-5, reads DSGVTQTPKHLITATGQRVTLRCSPRSGDLSVYWYQQSLDQGLQFLIQYYNGEERAKGNILERFSAQQFPDLHSELNLSSLELGDSALYFCASSVGSVPTTQYFGPGTRLLVL.

The rearrangement links TRBV19 to TRBJ2-7; the D gene is possibly TRBD2 (5 bases). Trimming removed 5 bases at V and 1 base at J, with 15 bases between. The CDR3 has 15 amino acids. Germline CDR1 and CDR2: LNHDA and SQIVND (reference sequence). CDR3 region: CASSESGLTSYEQYF. CDR3 sequence (DNA): TGTGCCAGTAGTGAAAGCGGATTGACGTCCTACGAGCAGTACTTC.

J is TRBJ2-7 and V is TRBV28; 9 bases line up with TRBD1. The CDR3 has 14 amino acids. CDR1 is MDHEN and CDR2 is SYDVKM in the germline V gene. The ends lost 4 bases at V and 0 bases at J; junction bases unmatched: 1. The CDR3 region has the DNA TGTGCCAGCAGTTCGACAGGGGGCTCCTACGAGCAGTACTTC. It yields the protein CASSSTGGSYEQYF.

V and J are TRBV7-6 and TRBJ2-1, with a tentative D call TRBD1 (6 bases). The CDR3 totals 16 residues. Germline V lookup: CDR1 SGHVS, CDR2 FNYEAQ. The V gene lost 5 bases and the J gene lost 3 bases, with 17 bases spanning the gap. The chain's CDR3 is CASSQLQGSHYNEQFF. In DNA, the CDR3 is TGTGCCAGCAGCCAACTACAGGGATCCCACTACAATGAGCAGTTCTTC.

CDR3: CATRRQGAGQPQHF. DNA for the CDR3: TGTGCCACCAGAAGACAGGGGGCGGGTCAGCCCCAGCATTTT. The chain couples TRBV15 to TRBJ1-5, with TRBD1 matching 10 bases. The CDR3 is 14 residues long. The J segment lost 6 bases and the V segment lost 6 bases, leaving 5 bases of the junction unmatched. CDR1 and CDR2 (germline): LNHNV, YYDKDF (reference sequence).

The rearrangement links TRBV7-2 to TRBJ1-2; D is unresolved. Germline assignment: CDR1 SGHTA and CDR2 FQGNSA. This CDR3 is built from 14 residues. Trimming took 7 bases from V and 3 from J, leaving 15 bases between them. CDR3 sequence: CASTSQPIDYGYTF. For the CDR3, the DNA is TGTGCCAGCACCTCACAGCCCATAGACTATGGCTACACCTTC. Variable domain in full (rest from reference TRBV7-2 and TRBJ1-2): GAGVSQSPSNKVTEKGKDVELRCDPISGHTALYWYRQSLGQGLEFLIYFQGNSAPDKSGLPSDRFSAERTGGSVSTLTIQRTQQEDSAVYLCASTSQPIDYGYTFGSGTRLTVV.

The count of this clone is one. The chain recombines TRBV28 with TRBJ1-5, with 10 bases aligning to TRBD1. Germline trimming cut 5 bases from V and 5 bases from J; bases unmatched to any gene: 12. Germline CDR1 and CDR2: MDHEN and SYDVKM. The CDR3 extends over 17 amino acids. Written as DNA, the CDR3 is TGTGCCAGCAGTCTCCGACCGGGACAGGGGTTGCATCAGCCCCAGCATTTT. Amino acids: CASSLRPGQGLHQPQHF. The entire variable domain, with the rest obtained from reference TRBV28 and TRBJ1-5, is as follows: DVKVTQSSRYLVKRTGEKVFLECVQDMDHENMFWYRQDPGLGLRLIYFSYDVKMKEKGDIPEGYSVSREKKERFSLILESASTNQTSMYLCASSLRPGQGLHQPQHFGDGTRLSIL.

The rearrangement links TRBV18 to TRBJ2-1; 8 nucleotides line up with TRBD1. Germline loops: CDR1 KGHSH, CDR2 LQKENI. This CDR3 is built from 18 residues. The J segment lost 0 bases and the V segment lost 4 bases, leaving 11 bases of the junction unmatched. CDR3 region: CASSLSPRTGSSYNEQFF. CDR3 in DNA: TGTGCCAGCTCACTTTCCCCACGGACAGGGAGCTCCTACAATGAGCAGTTCTTC.

This clone was counted between two and nine times. The chain's CDR3 is CASTPGPEAPLHF. The CDR3 DNA is TGTGCCAGCACCCCCGGGCCGGAGGCACCCCTCCACTTT. The chain carries TRBV5-5 and TRBJ1-6; the D is unclear. V lost 6 bases and J lost 11, with 15 bases in between. Germline lookup yields CDR1 SGHKS and CDR2 YYEKEE (reference sequence). CDR3 length: 13 residues. Full variable domain (outside the CDR3, taken from reference TRBV5-5 and TRBJ1-6): DAGVTQSPTHLIKTRGQQVTLRCSPISGHKSVSWYQQVLGQGPQFIFQYYEKEERGRGNFPDRFSARQFPNYSSELNVNALLLGDSALYLCASTPGPEAPLHFGNGTRLTVT.

The chain has TRBV11-2 and TRBJ1-6; no clear D. The CDR3 is made up of 16 amino acids. V lost 6 bases and J 0 bases, leaving 12 bases between the germline ends. The germline V gene has CDR1 SGHAT and CDR2 FQNNGV. CDR3 DNA: TGTGCCAGCAGAGCGACGGTGAGCTCCTATAATTCACCCCTCCACTTT. This gives the protein CASRATVSSYNSPLHF. The full variable domain, completed using reference TRBV11-2 and TRBJ1-6, is EAGVAQSPRYKIIEKRQSVAFWCNPISGHATLYWYQQILGQGPKLLIQFQNNGVVDDSQLPKDRFSAERLKGVDSTLKIQPAKLEDSAVYLCASRATVSSYNSPLHFGNGTRLTVT.

The chain uses TRBV5-1 and TRBJ1-6, with D possibly TRBD1 on 6 matching bases. The V end lost 5 bases, the J end lost 7 bases, and 22 bases lay between the germline ends. This CDR3 comprises 17 residues. Germline CDR1 SGHRS, CDR2 YFSETQ. The CDR3 is CASRQAYRVRGNSPLHF. The CDR3 coding sequence is TGCGCCAGCAGGCAAGCCTATAGGGTAAGGGGGAATTCACCCCTCCACTTT.

This rearrangement joins TRBV13 to TRBJ2-1, with a tentative D call TRBD1 (6 bases). Deletions cut 5 bases from V and 7 bases from J, with 15 bases between. The CDR3 runs 14 residues. The V gene's germline CDR1 is PRHDT and CDR2 FYEKMQ (reference sequence). DNA for the CDR3: TGTGCCAGCAGCGTCCCCTCAGGGGAGAATGAGCAGTTCTTC. Translation gives CASSVPSGENEQFF.

About this clone: An end of the junction differs from the germline gene, which may be a read error. The rearrangement links TRBV5-4 to TRBJ2-3; 10 nucleotides line up with TRBD2. The V gene's germline CDR1 is SGHNT and CDR2 YYREEE (reference sequence). This CDR3 is built from 12 residues. The DNA of the CDR3 is TGTGCCAGCAGCTTACTAGCGGGGACCGTCGATTTT. Its protein product is CASSLLAGTVDF. Combining the CDR3 with reference TRBV5-4 and TRBJ2-3 gives the whole variable domain ETGVTQSPTHLIKTRGQQVTLRCSSQSGHNTVSWYQQALGQGPQFIFQYYREEENGRGNFPPRFSGLQFPNYSSELNVNALELDDSALYLCASSLLAGTVDFGPGTRLTVL.

The rearrangement links TRBV7-3 to TRBJ1-2; TRBD1 might be the D (5 bases). Germline V gives CDR1 SGHTA, CDR2 FQGTGA. This CDR3 region has 14 residues. V lost 2 bases to trimming and J lost 4 bases, with 11 bases between them. Here the CDR3 DNA reads TGTGCCAGCAGCTTAGATTCTGGGGCCTATGGCTACACCTTC. It yields the protein CASSLDSGAYGYTF.

The V gene is TRBV7-8, the J gene TRBJ2-1; 9 bases line up with TRBD1. This CDR3 contains 16 residues. V trimming: 5 bases; J trimming: 5 bases; junction bases outside the gene matches: 10. The germline V gene encodes CDR1 SGHVS and CDR2 FQNEAQ. As DNA, the CDR3 is TGTGCCAGCAGCCCCTATCCCGGGACAGGGAACAATGAGCAGTTCTTC. Encoded protein: CASSPYPGTGNNEQFF.